The 29 T cell receptor beta chains in this list originate from one sample, sequenced in a study of cytomegalovirus exposure and HLA in healthy donors. PCR amplification relied on 60 Vbeta primers (plus 13 Jbeta primers). Assay: immunoSEQ multiplex PCR; the TCRdb copy retains only in-frame clones and omits some. The sample totals 100,000 or so clones; its top ten clones hold roughly 0.64%. The sample comprised PBMCs. The receptors stem from a man aged 50 or older in good health and CMV-seronegative.

The chain carries TRBV9 and TRBJ1-3; D is ambiguous. Germline V lookup: CDR1 SGDLS, CDR2 YYNGEE. The CDR3 is 12 residues long. V was cut by 5 bases and J by 1 base, with 4 bases left in between. CDR3 sequence (DNA): TGTGCCAGCAGGCGTTCTGGAAACACCATATATTTT. It translates to CASRRSGNTIYF.

The chain combines TRBV4-1 with TRBJ1-1; D possibly corresponds to TRBD1 (5 bases). This CDR3 comprises 15 residues. Germline V lookup: CDR1 MGHRA, CDR2 YSYEKL. V lost 3 bases, J lost 5 bases, and 16 bases lay in between. The CDR3 region has the DNA TGCGCCAGCAGCCACCCACAGTCCCAGGGAACTGAAGCTTTCTTT. Amino acids: CASSHPQSQGTEAFF.

The chain uses TRBV10-1 and TRBJ2-5, with a possible D match to TRBD2 (6 bases). The CDR3 length is 16 residues. CDR1 and CDR2 (germline): WNHNN, SYGVQD (reference sequence). The V end was cut by 0 bases, the J end by 5 bases, with 16 bases between. The CDR3 sequence is CASSESVFGGSETQYF. CDR3 bases: TGCGCCAGCAGTGAGTCTGTATTCGGAGGGTCGGAGACCCAGTACTTC.

The chain is built from TRBV30 and TRBJ1-1, with 7 bases aligning to TRBD1. The CDR3 runs to 13 residues. Germline V gene data show CDR1 as GTSNPN and CDR2 as SVGIG (reference sequence). Trimming cost V 1 base and J 6 bases; bases outside gene matches: 5. The CDR3 reads CAWSARGFAEAFF. DNA for the CDR3: TGTGCCTGGAGTGCCAGGGGGTTCGCTGAAGCTTTCTTT.

The chain combines TRBV7-6 with TRBJ2-2; 7 bases line up with TRBD1. Germline values: CDR1 SGHVS, CDR2 FNYEAQ. With 2 bases clipped from V and 0 bases from J, the junction kept 6 bases outside the gene matches. The CDR3 covers 17 residues. The CDR3 here is CASSLPGTASNTGELFF. The DNA for the CDR3 is TGTGCCAGCAGCTTACCCGGGACAGCATCGAACACCGGGGAGCTGTTTTTT.

This chain uses TRBV19 with TRBJ1-2; D ambiguous. In germline, CDR1 is LNHDA, CDR2 SQIVND (reference sequence). The germline V and J ends were trimmed by 5 bases and 5 bases, with 12 bases remaining between them. CDR3 size: 13 residues. CDR3 in DNA: TGTGCCAGTAGTGTCCTACCACCGTATGGCTACACCTTC. It specifies CASSVLPPYGYTF. The full variable domain, rest sourced from reference TRBV19 and TRBJ1-2, is DGGITQSPKYLFRKEGQNVTLSCEQNLNHDAMYWYRQDPGQGLRLIYYSQIVNDFQKGDIAEGYSVSREKKESFPLTVTSAQKNPTAFYLCASSVLPPYGYTFGSGTRLTVV.

The chain links TRBV6-5 to TRBJ2-7; TRBD1 agrees at 11 bases. This CDR3 contains 16 residues. With 6 bases clipped from V and 0 bases from J, the junction kept 7 bases outside the gene matches. Germline assignment: CDR1 MNHEY and CDR2 SVGAGI. CDR3 loop: CASRYPGTGGSYEQYF. The DNA for the CDR3 is TGTGCCAGCAGATACCCCGGGACAGGGGGCTCCTACGAGCAGTACTTC.

The chain combines TRBV29-1 with TRBJ1-6; 7 bases map to TRBD1. The J segment lost 6 bases and the V segment lost 4 bases, leaving 0 bases of the junction unmatched. The CDR3 runs to 12 residues. CDR1 and CDR2 (germline): SQVTM, ANQGSEA. The CDR3 spells CSVGDSNSPLHF. CDR3 nucleotide sequence: TGCAGCGTTGGGGACAGTAATTCACCCCTCCACTTT.

The chain uses TRBV11-3 and TRBJ1-1; 8 bases map to TRBD1. J lost 0 bases, V lost 5 bases, and 11 bases had no gene match. The CDR3 is made up of 17 amino acids. Germline V gene sequence: CDR1 SGHNT, CDR2 YENEEA. CDR3 sequence reads: CASSLTRQGNLNTEAFF. The CDR3 nucleotides read TGTGCCAGCAGCCTAACACGACAGGGGAATCTGAACACTGAAGCTTTCTTT.

This sequence joins TRBV5-1 and TRBJ1-2; 9 bases align to TRBD1. In germline, CDR1 is SGHRS, CDR2 YFSETQ. This CDR3 has 16 residues. V trimming: 5 bases; J trimming: 0 bases; junction bases outside the gene matches: 8. Written as DNA, the CDR3 is TGCGCCAGCAGGGGGGGACAGGGAATCGCTAACTATGGCTACACCTTC. Translated, it gives CASRGGQGIANYGYTF.

The chain couples TRBV2 to TRBJ1-1; TRBD1 might be the D (5 bases). V dropped 3 bases and J dropped 3 bases, with 11 bases sitting between them. This CDR3 has 14 amino acids. Germline assignment: CDR1 SNHLY and CDR2 FYNNEI. CDR3 residues: CASSDSQEYTEAFF. The CDR3 DNA sequence: TGTGCCAGCAGTGATTCACAGGAGTACACTGAAGCTTTCTTT.

The CDR3 reads CASSPNQGRANYGYTF. The CDR3 nucleotides read TGTGCCAGCAGCCCGAATCAGGGAAGGGCTAACTATGGCTACACCTTC. The chain employs TRBV11-2 and TRBJ1-2, with a weak D call TRBD1 (5 bases). The V and J ends lost 5 bases and 0 bases respectively, with 16 bases between them. CDR3 length: 16 residues. Germline V gene lookup returns CDR1 SGHAT and CDR2 FQNNGV.

The chain couples TRBV7-2 to TRBJ2-7, with TRBD2 identical over 8 bases. From germline, CDR1 is SGHTA and CDR2 FQGNSA. J gave up 2 bases and V 4 bases, and 4 bases lay outside the gene matches. The CDR3 spans 14 residues. CDR3 sequence (DNA): TGTGCCAGCAGCTCACGACTAGCGACCTACGAGCAGTACTTC. Translation gives CASSSRLATYEQYF. The entire variable domain, with the rest obtained from reference TRBV7-2 and TRBJ2-7, is as follows: GAGVSQSPSNKVTEKGKDVELRCDPISGHTALYWYRQSLGQGLEFLIYFQGNSAPDKSGLPSDRFSAERTGGSVSTLTIQRTQQEDSAVYLCASSSRLATYEQYFGPGTRLTVT.

The chain employs TRBV5-4 and TRBJ2-7; maybe TRBD1 (5 bases). Germline CDR1 reads SGHNT; CDR2 reads YYREEE (reference sequence). Trimming shortened V by 1 base and J by 6 bases, and 17 bases separated the two germline ends. The CDR3 has 15 residues. The CDR3 sequence: CASSLFGVNRGEQYF. DNA for the CDR3: TGTGCCAGCAGCTTGTTTGGGGTCAATAGGGGCGAGCAGTACTTC. Variable domain in full (rest from reference TRBV5-4 and TRBJ2-7): ETGVTQSPTHLIKTRGQQVTLRCSSQSGHNTVSWYQQALGQGPQFIFQYYREEENGRGNFPPRFSGLQFPNYSSELNVNALELDDSALYLCASSLFGVNRGEQYFGPGTRLTVT.

The chain is built from TRBV11-3 and TRBJ2-7; 12 bases agree with TRBD2. V lost 5 bases to trimming and J lost 5 bases; unmatched junction nucleotides: 7. Germline-derived CDR1 and CDR2 are SGHNT and YENEEA. The CDR3 sequence is 15 residues long. CDR3 bases: TGTGCCAGCAGCCTAGCGGGAGGGAGGAGGAACGAGCAGTACTTC. Amino acids: CASSLAGGRRNEQYF.

The gene calls are TRBV2 and TRBJ1-4; TRBD1 agrees at 9 bases. There are 17 residues in the CDR3. The J segment lost 11 bases and the V segment lost 5 bases, leaving 18 bases of the junction unmatched. The germline gives CDR1 SNHLY, CDR2 FYNNEI. The CDR3 bases are TGTGCCAGCAGTCCTCTTTCTCCGGGACAGGGTTTGAAGAAACTGTTTTTT. Its protein is CASSPLSPGQGLKKLFF.

The chain recombines TRBV5-4 with TRBJ2-5, with TRBD2 identical over 12 bases. This CDR3 region has 16 residues. V gave up 4 bases and J gave up 0 bases; unmatched junction bases: 4. Germline CDR1 and CDR2: SGHNT and YYREEE (reference sequence). The DNA of the CDR3 is TGTGCCAGCAGCCCCACTAGCGGGAGGCACCAAGAGACCCAGTACTTC. Protein product: CASSPTSGRHQETQYF.

The genes are TRBV5-4 and TRBJ2-5; 11 bases fit TRBD2. There are 16 residues in the CDR3. Germline CDR1 and CDR2: SGHNT and YYREEE (reference sequence). Losses at the gene ends were 10 bases for V and 2 bases for J; bases not matched to a gene: 13. In DNA form, the CDR3 reads TGTGCCTGCTTAGCACCCGGGACTAGCGGACAAGAGACCCAGTACTTC. It codes for CACLAPGTSGQETQYF.

This chain connects TRBV6-1 to TRBJ1-2; the D gene is possibly TRBD1 (6 bases). Trimming shortened V by 2 bases and J by 2 bases, and 15 bases separated the two germline ends. The CDR3 contains 16 residues. The germline V gene encodes CDR1 MNHNS and CDR2 SASEGT. CDR3 region: CASSERGFSPNYGYTF. CDR3 DNA sequence: TGTGCCAGCAGTGAAAGGGGGTTCTCCCCGAACTATGGCTACACCTTC.

The chain employs TRBV11-2 and TRBJ1-1; 11 bases line up with TRBD1. The CDR3 contains 15 residues. Germline V gene sequence: CDR1 SGHAT, CDR2 FQNNGV. J gave up 5 bases and V 5 bases, and 7 bases lay outside the gene matches. CDR3: CASSHGQGAETEAFF. DNA of the CDR3: TGTGCCAGCAGCCACGGACAGGGGGCGGAAACTGAAGCTTTCTTT. The variable domain in full, with the rest retrieved from reference TRBV11-2 and TRBJ1-1, is EAGVAQSPRYKIIEKRQSVAFWCNPISGHATLYWYQQILGQGPKLLIQFQNNGVVDDSQLPKDRFSAERLKGVDSTLKIQPAKLEDSAVYLCASSHGQGAETEAFFGQGTRLTVV.

The rearrangement uses TRBV7-2 and TRBJ1-1; D remains ambiguous. The CDR3 is 13 amino acids. With 4 bases removed from V and 1 base from J, the gap between germline ends came to 7 bases. Germline CDR1 SGHTA, CDR2 FQGNSA. CDR3 bases: TGTGCCAGCAGCTCCCCGGGGAACACTGAAGCTTTCTTT. As protein: CASSSPGNTEAFF. Variable domain in full (rest from reference TRBV7-2 and TRBJ1-1): GAGVSQSPSNKVTEKGKDVELRCDPISGHTALYWYRQSLGQGLEFLIYFQGNSAPDKSGLPSDRFSAERTGGSVSTLTIQRTQQEDSAVYLCASSSPGNTEAFFGQGTRLTVV.

The chain employs TRBV16 and TRBJ2-7, with 9 nucleotides matching TRBD1. Trimming cost V 2 bases and J 4 bases; bases outside gene matches: 3. Germline loops: CDR1 KGHSY, CDR2 FQNENV. The CDR3 totals 14 residues. The CDR3 coding sequence is TGTGCCAGCAGCCAAGGGACAGGGTATTACGAGCAGTACTTC. This sequence encodes CASSQGTGYYEQYF.

This rearrangement joins TRBV5-1 to TRBJ2-5; TRBD2 matches 14 bases. The germline V gene has CDR1 SGHRS and CDR2 YFSETQ. This CDR3 contains 17 residues. V shed 3 bases and J 4 bases; nucleotides not matched to a gene: 8. CDR3 in DNA: TGCGCCAGCAGCTGGGGACTAGCGGGAGTAAGGCGAGAGACCCAGTACTTC. Translating gives CASSWGLAGVRRETQYF.

V and J are TRBV18 and TRBJ1-5, with a weak D call TRBD1 (5 bases). Germline V lookup: CDR1 KGHSH, CDR2 LQKENI. This CDR3 is built from 15 residues. Trimming took 6 bases from V and 0 from J, leaving 12 bases between them. CDR3 sequence: CASSLQDRSNQPQHF. CDR3 DNA: TGTGCCAGCTCGCTACAGGACCGTAGCAATCAGCCCCAGCATTTT.

The chain employs TRBV9 and TRBJ2-1; D gene ambiguous. V shed 0 bases and J shed 0 bases, with 7 bases lying between them. The CDR3 is 15 residues long. Germline-derived CDR1 and CDR2 are SGDLS and YYNGEE. The CDR3 spells CASSVAYGSYNEQFF. The CDR3 DNA sequence: TGTGCCAGCAGCGTAGCTTACGGCTCCTACAATGAGCAGTTCTTC. The entire variable domain, with the rest obtained from reference TRBV9 and TRBJ2-1, is as follows: DSGVTQTPKHLITATGQRVTLRCSPRSGDLSVYWYQQSLDQGLQFLIQYYNGEERAKGNILERFSAQQFPDLHSELNLSSLELGDSALYFCASSVAYGSYNEQFFGPGTRLTVL.

V gene TRBV19 combines with J gene TRBJ1-2; D is ambiguous. Germline CDR1 LNHDA, CDR2 SQIVND (reference sequence). V lost 3 bases and J 0 bases, leaving 17 bases between the germline ends. This CDR3 has 17 amino acids. The DNA of the CDR3 is TGTGCCAGTAGTATTTTCGCAGGAGGCTTCTCTAACTATGGCTACACCTTC. It is translated as CASSIFAGGFSNYGYTF.

For this clone: Other DNA variants within this sample encode the same CDR3. The gene calls are TRBV5-1 and TRBJ1-1; D perhaps matches TRBD1 (5 bases). V was cut by 0 bases and J by 0 bases, with 9 bases left in between. Germline CDR1 reads SGHRS; CDR2 reads YFSETQ. This CDR3 comprises 15 residues. CDR3 in amino acids: CASSLAAGLNTEAFF. The CDR3 bases are TGCGCCAGCAGCTTGGCGGCAGGGTTGAACACTGAAGCTTTCTTT.

The chain recombines TRBV7-2 with TRBJ2-1; TRBD2 aligns across 11 bases. V shed 5 bases, J shed 1 base, and the junction held 10 bases outside the gene matches. From germline, CDR1 is SGHTA and CDR2 FQGNSA. CDR3 size: 18 residues. The CDR3 sequence is CASSTSPSGRNSYNEQFF. The CDR3 nucleotides read TGTGCCAGCAGCACAAGCCCTAGCGGGAGGAATTCCTACAATGAGCAGTTCTTC.

The rearrangement uses TRBV7-8 and TRBJ2-7, with D possibly being TRBD2 (5 bases). Per germline, CDR1 SGHVS and CDR2 FQNEAQ. The CDR3 length is 14 residues. Trimming removed 3 bases from V and 0 bases from J, with 9 bases in between. The CDR3 DNA follows: TGTGCCAGCAGCTTGGACTCCCACTCCTACGAGCAGTACTTC. Amino acids: CASSLDSHSYEQYF.